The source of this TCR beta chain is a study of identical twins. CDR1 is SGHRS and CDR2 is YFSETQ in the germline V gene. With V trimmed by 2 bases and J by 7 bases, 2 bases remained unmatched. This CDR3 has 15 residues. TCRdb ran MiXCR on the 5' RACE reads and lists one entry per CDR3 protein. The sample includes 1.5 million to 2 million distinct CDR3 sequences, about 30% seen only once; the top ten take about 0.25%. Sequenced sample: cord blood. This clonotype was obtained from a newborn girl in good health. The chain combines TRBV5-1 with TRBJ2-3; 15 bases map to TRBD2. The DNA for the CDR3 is TGCGCCAGCAGCTTCGGACTAGCGGGAGGGAATACGCAGTATTTT. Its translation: CASSFGLAGGNTQYF.